This TCR beta chain was profiled in a study of blood T cell repertoires in COVID-19. In the study overall: Spain, Italy and the United States supplied samples that represented acute and convalescent COVID-19.

This CDR3 region has 12 residues. The germline V gene encodes CDR1 MNHEY and CDR2 SVGEGT. The V and J ends lost 1 base and 11 bases respectively, with 11 bases between them. Profiling relied on immunoSEQ multiplex PCR, and the TCRdb table lists in-frame clones only, not all of them. The sample carries 200,000 or so clones, roughly 76% recorded once. Specimen: peripheral blood. This receptor was obtained from a woman older than 75 with COVID-19, enrolled during active disease. The V and J genes are TRBV6-2 or TRBV6-3 and TRBJ1-1; D is possibly TRBD1 (6 bases). The DNA for the CDR3 is TGTGCCAGCAGTTACTTACAGGGAGAGGCTTTCTTT. Translating it yields CASSYLQGEAFF.